This T cell receptor (beta chain) stems from a study of blood T cells in healthy people across ages (dated by TCRdb to between 2014 and 2016). Study-wide context: In model experiments, template switching captured roughly one uniquely barcoded TCR beta cDNA molecule for every two T cells. Using deep sequencing normalized with unique cDNA molecular identifiers, the study measured how TCR beta repertoire diversity changes with age. The donors were split into four age groups: young (average approximately 16 years), middle-aged (about 40), aged (roughly 60) and long-lived (roughly 86). To avoid experimental bias, donors of different ages were distributed randomly across sequencing lanes. Using the same blood draw, the study looked at two additional independent replicas of 1 million unique cDNA reads for two donors, one aged 18 to 30 and the other aged 80 or older.

The 39 donors, aged about 6 to 100 years, were systemically healthy Caucasian individuals from Russia. Roughly 10 milliliters of peripheral blood were drawn from each donor into EDTA-treated Vacutainer tubes. Ficoll-Paque density-gradient centrifugation was used to isolate PBMCs, with at least 6 million per sample. Total RNA was extracted from PBMCs with Trizol reagent, with at least 6 micrograms obtained per sample. The percentages of naive CD45RAhigh/CD27high T cells were determined by flow cytometry on a PBMC aliquot from every donor. There are many counts of this clonotype. Its antigen remains unidentified. Base quality data are lacking; no much larger clone is found one base away. Receptors were amplified or captured by 5' RACE. The listed sequencing device is Illumina HiSeq 2500. A second PCR of about 6 to 12 cycles was performed with a sample-barcoded 5' primer and a J-beta primer mix. A template-switch 5' adaptor carrying 12 random nucleotides introduced a unique molecular identifier onto each TCR beta cDNA molecule. At least 2.5 million CDR3-containing paired-end reads were obtained from each sample. First-strand cDNA was synthesized from all RNA with the Mint cDNA synthesis kit, primed by a TRBC-specific oligonucleotide. All cDNA was treated with uracil-DNA glycosylase and then went through a first 18-cycle PCR with the universal primers M1SS and BC2_uni_R. Under the source paper's analysis protocol: For normalization, 1 million high-quality reads, each with a distinct molecular identifier, were randomly selected from each sample. Instead of being binned into consensus sequences, reads with shared molecular identifiers were discarded. MiTCR, set to a Q25 quality threshold and the strictest error-elimination algorithm, was used for CDR3 identification, clonotype clustering and error correction. A nonparametric unseen species model using Euler transformation provided a lower-bound estimate of total TCR beta diversity. Through fastp at Q25 and MiXCR, TCRdb rebuilt clones from the public reads, retaining in-frame beta chains. Each record represents a unique CDR3 protein, reported with the most common genes and DNA among its rows. What appears here as the V and J calls and clone size reflects TCRdb's work, not the paper's. Across this sample there are 1.5 million to 1.9 million distinct CDR3 sequences, with approximately 43% seen only once. Of the sample, approximately 4% is held by the ten largest clones.

The CDR3 covers 13 residues, taking in both the cysteine and the phenylalanine. Of all the DNA, just the CDR3 is kept, 39 bases in frame from base 1. Trimming removed 8 bases from V and 3 bases from J; the gene matches leave 6 bases unexplained. CDR1 is given as KGHSH and CDR2 as LQKENI, both from the germline V gene. Study-wide conclusions, independent of this receptor: Estimates of total diversity based on one million sequenced T cells were considered lower bounds and underestimates. Compared with the aged group, the long-lived group had more naive CD4+ T cells, fewer expanded clones and increased TCR diversity, a pattern suggesting age selection. Because profiling used bulk unsorted PBMCs, naive and antigen-experienced compartments could not be compared conclusively. Because donor CMV infection status was unknown, age-related changes in expanded clonotypes were potentially confounded. There was a strong correlation between observed TCR beta diversity and the percentage of naive T cells measured by flow cytometry. As age increased, observed TCR beta diversity per million T cells dropped in a roughly linear way, and a significant reduction was already evident by age 40.

Sequencing input: blood. The chain links TRBV18 with TRBJ2-5; 7 bases in the junction line up with TRBD1. This TCR came from a young woman in good health. In nucleotide form, the sequence is TGTGCCAGCAGCCCCGGGACAGAAGAGACCCAGTACTTC. It codes for CASSPGTEETQYF.